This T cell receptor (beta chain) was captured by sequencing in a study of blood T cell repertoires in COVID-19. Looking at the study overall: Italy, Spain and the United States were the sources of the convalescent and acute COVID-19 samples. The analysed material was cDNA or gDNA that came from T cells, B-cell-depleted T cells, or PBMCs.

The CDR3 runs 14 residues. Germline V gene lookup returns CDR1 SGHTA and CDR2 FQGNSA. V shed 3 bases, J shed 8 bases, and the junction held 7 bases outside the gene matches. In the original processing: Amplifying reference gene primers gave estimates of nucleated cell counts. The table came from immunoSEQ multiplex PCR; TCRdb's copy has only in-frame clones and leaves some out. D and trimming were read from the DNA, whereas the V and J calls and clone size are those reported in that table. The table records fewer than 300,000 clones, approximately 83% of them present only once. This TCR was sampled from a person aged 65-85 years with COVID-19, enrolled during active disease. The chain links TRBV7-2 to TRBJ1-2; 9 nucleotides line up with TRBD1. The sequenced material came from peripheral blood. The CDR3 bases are TGTGCCAGCAGCTTCCGGGACAGGGTAGACGGCTACACCTTC. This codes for CASSFRDRVDGYTF. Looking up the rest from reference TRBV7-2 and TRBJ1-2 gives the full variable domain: GAGVSQSPSNKVTEKGKDVELRCDPISGHTALYWYRQSLGQGLEFLIYFQGNSAPDKSGLPSDRFSAERTGGSVSTLTIQRTQQEDSAVYLCASSFRDRVDGYTFGSGTRLTVV.